This T cell receptor (beta chain) was documented in a study of CD8 T cells in ankylosing spondylitis. As the method for making TCR beta libraries, quantitative 5'-RACE with molecular barcodes was used. MiXCR, run by TCRdb on the 5' RACE reads, gives a single entry per CDR3 protein. The sample shows around 890,000 distinct CDR3 sequences, 10% to 15% of them seen only once. This clonotype was detected only a few times. Its antigen is not identified. General study findings and limits: Researchers report that disease-linked clones proved CD8+ and relatively rare in peripheral blood. It appeared that ankylosing spondylitis blood was characterized by a TCR beta motif of several highly homologous variants.

CDR3 length equals 13 residues. The germline V and J ends were trimmed by 3 bases and 6 bases, with 11 bases remaining between them. Germline V CDR1 and CDR2: LGHDT, YNNKEL (reference sequence). The chain recombines TRBV3-1 with TRBJ1-1; possible D gene TRBD1, 6 bases. The sequence came from a male donor with ankylosing spondylitis. Sequences were obtained from blood, either unsorted or a sorted T cell fraction (not recorded which). The CDR3 region has the DNA TGTGCCAGCAGCCAGGGAGAGGGGGCTGAAGCTTTCTTT. This sequence encodes CASSQGEGAEAFF.